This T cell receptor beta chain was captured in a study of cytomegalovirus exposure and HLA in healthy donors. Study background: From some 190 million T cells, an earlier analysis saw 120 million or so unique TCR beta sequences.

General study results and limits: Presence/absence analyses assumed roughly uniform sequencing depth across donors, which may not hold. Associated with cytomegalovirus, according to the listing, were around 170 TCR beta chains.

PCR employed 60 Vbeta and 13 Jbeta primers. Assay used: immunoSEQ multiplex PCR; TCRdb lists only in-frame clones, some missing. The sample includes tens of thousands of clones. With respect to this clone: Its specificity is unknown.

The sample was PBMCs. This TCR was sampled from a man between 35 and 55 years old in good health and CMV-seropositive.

CDR3 bases: TGTGCCATCAGTGAGTCGGGGGCTTCCGTTCGCACTGAAGCTTTCTTT. It encodes CAISESGASVRTEAFF. The chain carries TRBV10-3 and TRBJ1-1, with D possibly being TRBD1 (6 bases). Trimming pared 0 bases from V and 4 bases from J, leaving 15 bases between. Per the germline V gene, CDR1 is ENHRY and CDR2 is SYGVKD. This CDR3 has 16 amino acids.